Each of the 21 T cell receptor beta chains below was sequenced from the same sample in a study of cytomegalovirus exposure and HLA in healthy donors. Use of 60 Vbeta and 13 Jbeta primers characterized the PCR. TCRdb's table, derived via immunoSEQ multiplex PCR, lists solely in-frame clones and lacks some. The sample has more than 150,000 clones; around four fifths are singletons. The sample taken for sequencing was PBMCs. Every receptor here comes from a young man in good health and CMV-seronegative.

The genes are TRBV7-6 and TRBJ1-2; 7 positions agree with TRBD1. Per the germline V gene, CDR1 is SGHVS and CDR2 is FNYEAQ. The V gene end was trimmed by 2 bases and the J gene end by 2 bases; junction bases not matched to a gene: 8. The CDR3 spans 16 residues. DNA for the CDR3: TGTGCCAGCAGCTTAAGGACAGGACACCAGAACTATGGCTACACCTTC. The encoded protein is CASSLRTGHQNYGYTF.

The V and J genes are TRBV2 and TRBJ1-1, with TRBD1 matching over 7 bases. The junction had 3 bases not matched to a gene; V was cut back by 8 bases and J by 0 bases. Per germline, CDR1 SNHLY and CDR2 FYNNEI. The CDR3 length is 13 residues. The CDR3 reads CASGQVLNTEAFF. The CDR3 DNA follows: TGTGCCAGCGGACAGGTATTGAACACTGAAGCTTTCTTT.

The chain recombines TRBV7-9 with TRBJ1-5; 9 bases line up with TRBD1. V was pared by 5 bases and J by 5 bases, with 7 bases of the junction left unmatched. The V gene's germline CDR1 is SEHNR and CDR2 FQNEAQ (reference sequence). This CDR3 region has 15 residues. The CDR3 DNA is TGTGCCAGCAGCACCAGCACAGGGGGCTATCAGCCCCAGCATTTT. Translating gives CASSTSTGGYQPQHF.

This clone has only a few counts. This sequence joins TRBV4-1 and TRBJ1-1; D uncertain. Trimming removed 2 bases from V and 6 bases from J, with 13 bases in between. This CDR3 has 14 amino acids. CDR1 and CDR2 from the germline V gene are MGHRA and YSYEKL. In nucleotides, the CDR3 is TGCGCCAGCAGCCAATACCTGGTAGTTTCTGAAGCTTTCTTT. It yields the protein CASSQYLVVSEAFF.

The chain links TRBV19 to TRBJ1-5, with TRBD1 matching over 7 bases. The CDR3 loop spans 14 amino acids. Germline lookup yields CDR1 LNHDA and CDR2 SQIVND (reference sequence). V lost 3 bases, J lost 4 bases, and 3 bases stayed unmatched. In DNA form, the CDR3 reads TGTGCCAGTAGTATTCGGGACAGAAATCAGCCCCAGCATTTT. Its protein is CASSIRDRNQPQHF.

The chain joins TRBV4-3 to TRBJ1-2; D uncertain. CDR1 and CDR2 from the germline V gene are LGHNA and YSLEER. The CDR3 covers 16 residues. Deletions cut 3 bases from V and 0 bases from J, with 14 bases between. In DNA, the CDR3 is TGCGCCAGCAGCCACTCGTGGCCCTCAGCTAACTATGGCTACACCTTC. Encoded protein: CASSHSWPSANYGYTF.

This chain links TRBV2 with TRBJ2-7; maybe TRBD1 (6 bases). Germline CDR1 reads SNHLY; CDR2 reads FYNNEI. Deletions cut 6 bases from V and 3 bases from J, with 9 bases between. The CDR3 runs 12 residues. The CDR3 region is CASRKQGYEQYF. The DNA of the CDR3 is TGTGCCAGCAGGAAACAGGGCTACGAGCAGTACTTC.

This clone was detected only a few times. The chain combines TRBV9 with TRBJ1-1; 10 bases are shared with TRBD1. The CDR3 contains 17 residues. The germline gives CDR1 SGDLS, CDR2 YYNGEE. V was clipped by 0 bases and J by 4 bases; unmatched bases: 9. The CDR3 DNA reads as TGTGCCAGCAGCGTAGCTTCAGACAGGGGGCTTGGCACTGAAGCTTTCTTT. Residues: CASSVASDRGLGTEAFF.

The chain couples TRBV9 to TRBJ2-1, with 9 nucleotides matching TRBD2. Losses at the gene ends were 4 bases for V and 8 bases for J; bases not matched to a gene: 13. The CDR3 sequence is 16 residues long. Germline CDR1 is SGDLS and CDR2 is YYNGEE. CDR3 DNA: TGTGCCAGCAGCCCGTTCTTTAGCGGGGGTTTGGATGAGCAGTTCTTC. Its translation is CASSPFFSGGLDEQFF.

The J gene is TRBJ1-2, the V gene TRBV7-2; TRBD1 agrees at 7 bases. Germline values: CDR1 SGHTA, CDR2 FQGNSA. This CDR3 has 15 amino acids. The V segment lost 4 bases and the J segment 3 bases; nucleotides outside the gene matches: 8. CDR3 protein: CASSSRQGVDYGYTF. For the CDR3, the DNA is TGTGCCAGCAGCTCGCGACAGGGTGTGGACTATGGCTACACCTTC.

V usage is TRBV5-1 and J usage is TRBJ1-4; 7 bases align to TRBD1. CDR3 length: 18 amino acids. J gave up 5 bases and V 0 bases, and 13 bases lay outside the gene matches. The germline gives CDR1 SGHRS, CDR2 YFSETQ. Here the CDR3 reads CASSLGAGGDRINEKLFF. The CDR3 DNA is TGCGCCAGCAGCTTGGGGGCAGGTGGGGACAGAATAAATGAAAAACTGTTTTTT.

The rearrangement joins TRBV11-3 to TRBJ2-2; 11 bases fit TRBD2. The CDR3 is 16 amino acids. Germline V lookup: CDR1 SGHNT, CDR2 YENEEA. Trimming at V came to 5 bases and at J to 2 bases, leaving 4 bases not matched to a gene. This CDR3 is CASSIGTSGNTGELFF. DNA for the CDR3: TGTGCCAGCAGCATCGGGACTAGCGGTAACACCGGGGAGCTGTTTTTT.

This clone was counted a few times. The chain carries TRBV7-9 and TRBJ2-2; 8 nucleotides align to TRBD1. CDR1 is SEHNR and CDR2 is FQNEAQ in the germline V gene (reference sequence). V shed 7 bases and J 6 bases; nucleotides not matched to a gene: 10. The CDR3 has 15 residues. The CDR3 loop reads CASTRDRGQPGELFF. In DNA, the CDR3 is TGTGCCAGCACCCGAGACAGGGGCCAGCCCGGGGAGCTGTTTTTT.

In its sample, this clone was seen once. J is TRBJ2-2 and V is TRBV7-9; 10 positions agree with TRBD2. The CDR3 length is 18 residues. Looked up from germline, CDR1 is SEHNR and CDR2 is FQNEAQ (reference sequence). Trimming cost V 5 bases and J 0 bases; bases outside gene matches: 9. The CDR3 is CASSQPTSGRANTGELFF. As DNA, the CDR3 is TGTGCCAGCAGCCAACCGACGAGCGGGAGGGCGAACACCGGGGAGCTGTTTTTT.

This sequence joins TRBV7-8 and TRBJ2-7; possibly TRBD2 for D (6 bases). The CDR3 has 13 amino acids. CDR1 SGHVS and CDR2 FQNEAQ come from the germline V gene. V was cut by 3 bases and J by 7 bases, with 13 bases left in between. CDR3 protein: CASSFGGGGEQYF. The CDR3 DNA is TGTGCCAGCAGCTTTGGGGGAGGCGGGGAGCAGTACTTC.

The chain is built from TRBV16 and TRBJ1-5; a weak D match, TRBD1 (6 bases). The germline V and J ends were trimmed by 3 bases and 5 bases, with 11 bases remaining between them. Germline CDR1 KGHSY, CDR2 FQNENV. The CDR3 is 14 residues long. In nucleotides, the CDR3 is TGTGCCAGCAGCCATACGGACAGCTATCAGCCCCAGCATTTT. It yields the protein CASSHTDSYQPQHF.

This clone was seen a few times. The rearrangement uses TRBV5-6 and TRBJ2-1, with 9 bases aligning to TRBD2. CDR3 length: 14 residues. With V trimmed by 2 bases and J by 6 bases, 3 bases remained unmatched. Germline lookup yields CDR1 SGHDT and CDR2 YYEEEE. In DNA form, the CDR3 reads TGTGCCAGCAGCTTTAGCGGGAGTAGCAATGAGCAGTTCTTC. This sequence encodes CASSFSGSSNEQFF. Combining the CDR3 with reference TRBV5-6 and TRBJ2-1 gives the whole variable domain DAGVTQSPTHLIKTRGQQVTLRCSPKSGHDTVSWYQQALGQGPQFIFQYYEEEERQRGNFPDRFSGHQFPNYSSELNVNALLLGDSALYLCASSFSGSSNEQFFGPGTRLTVL.

Only a few counts were recorded for this clone. The genes are TRBV5-1 and TRBJ2-1, with D possibly matching TRBD2 (6 bases). The V and J ends lost 1 base and 9 bases respectively, with 20 bases between them. The CDR3 sequence is 16 residues long. CDR1 and CDR2 from the germline V gene are SGHRS and YFSETQ. The CDR3 here is CASSLYLGGTAGEQFF. The CDR3 coding sequence is TGCGCCAGCAGCTTGTATCTCGGCGGGACGGCGGGTGAGCAGTTCTTC. Full variable domain (remainder filled in from reference TRBV5-1 and TRBJ2-1): KAGVTQTPRYLIKTRGQQVTLSCSPISGHRSVSWYQQTPGQGLQFLFEYFSETQRNKGNFPGRFSGRQFSNSRSEMNVSTLELGDSALYLCASSLYLGGTAGEQFFGPGTRLTVL.

The chain employs TRBV5-6 and TRBJ2-7; D unresolved. Germline CDR1 SGHDT, CDR2 YYEEEE. The CDR3 is 11 residues long. V lost 3 bases, J lost 6 bases, and 7 bases lay in between. This CDR3 is CASSSVSEQYF. CDR3 nucleotide sequence: TGTGCCAGCAGCTCCGTCAGCGAGCAGTACTTC. Using reference TRBV5-6 and TRBJ2-7 for the parts outside the CDR3, the full variable domain is DAGVTQSPTHLIKTRGQQVTLRCSPKSGHDTVSWYQQALGQGPQFIFQYYEEEERQRGNFPDRFSGHQFPNYSSELNVNALLLGDSALYLCASSSVSEQYFGPGTRLTVT.

This chain uses TRBV30 with TRBJ1-5, with a possible D match to TRBD1 (6 bases). The CDR3 sequence is 14 residues long. Trimming cost V 1 base and J 6 bases, with 13 bases left between them. Per germline, CDR1 GTSNPN and CDR2 SVGIG (reference sequence). CDR3 nucleotide sequence: TGTGCCTGGAGTGAGGGGGATTTGGGTCAGCCCCAGCATTTT. This encodes CAWSEGDLGQPQHF.

This clone was counted only a few times. The CDR3 nucleotides read TGTGCCTGGAGTTACGAGAGACTCAGAACCGGCACTGAAGCTTTCTTT. Translation gives CAWSYERLRTGTEAFF. The chain carries TRBV30 and TRBJ1-1; D remains ambiguous. With 2 bases removed from V and 4 bases from J, the gap between germline ends came to 20 bases. The CDR3 extends over 16 amino acids. From germline, CDR1 is GTSNPN and CDR2 SVGIG (reference sequence). The full variable domain, completed using reference TRBV30 and TRBJ1-1, is SQTIHQWPATLVQPVGSPLSLECTVEGTSNPNLYWYRQAAGRGLQLLFYSVGIGQISSEVPQNLSASRPQDRQFILSSKKLLLSDSGFYLCAWSYERLRTGTEAFFGQGTRLTVV.